Presented here are 21 T cell receptor beta chains from one specimen sequenced in a study of blood T cell repertoires in COVID-19. Profiling relied on immunoSEQ multiplex PCR, and the TCRdb table lists in-frame clones only, not all of them. The sample holds approximately 98,000 clones; roughly 82% are singletons and the top ten take more than 15%. Sequenced material: peripheral blood. Source of these receptors: a man older than 75 with acute or convalescent COVID-19.

The gene calls are TRBV6-2 or TRBV6-3 and TRBJ2-1, with D tentatively TRBD1 (6 bases). V lost 6 bases and J lost 7, with 16 bases in between. CDR1 and CDR2 from the germline V gene are MNHEY and SVGEGT. The length of the CDR3 is 14 residues. CDR3 nucleotide sequence: TGTGCCAGCAGCCGCAACGGACAGATTAATGAGCAGTTCTTC. It codes for CASSRNGQINEQFF.

The genes are TRBV2 and TRBJ1-5; D possibly corresponds to TRBD1 (5 bases). Trimming pared 6 bases from V and 4 bases from J, leaving 16 bases between. The CDR3 contains 15 residues. Germline loops: CDR1 SNHLY, CDR2 FYNNEI. CDR3 amino acids: CASSSRSGENQPQHF. Here the CDR3 DNA reads TGTGCCAGCAGCTCCCGCTCGGGGGAGAATCAGCCCCAGCATTTT.

The CDR3 region has the DNA TGCGCCAGCAGCCAAGACCAGGGAGGAGGCTACACCTTC. This sequence encodes CASSQDQGGGYTF. The rearrangement joins TRBV4-3 to TRBJ1-2, with D possibly matching TRBD1 (5 bases). This CDR3 comprises 13 residues. In germline, CDR1 is LGHNA, CDR2 YSLEER. V lost 0 bases to trimming and J lost 8 bases, with 10 bases between them.

The chain employs TRBV19 and TRBJ1-2, with D unclear. CDR1 and CDR2 from the germline V gene are LNHDA and SQIVND (reference sequence). Trimming removed 4 bases from V and 4 bases from J, with 19 bases in between. This CDR3 contains 16 residues. CDR3 in amino acids: CASSTTGTGRVYGYTF. The CDR3 coding sequence is TGTGCCAGTAGTACAACCGGCACGGGGAGGGTCTATGGCTACACCTTC.

This clone has ten or more counts. The V gene is TRBV6-5, the J gene TRBJ1-2; 9 positions match TRBD1. Germline V gene data show CDR1 as MNHEY and CDR2 as SVGAGI. After removal of 6 bases from V and 8 bases from J, the junction contained 7 bases not matched to a gene. The length of the CDR3 is 13 residues. CDR3 sequence: CASSRTGGRGYTF. The CDR3 DNA sequence: TGTGCCAGCAGCCGAACAGGGGGCAGGGGCTACACCTTC.

CDR3 bases: TGTGCCAGCAGTTTAGTCAGGGGTAGCACTGAAGCTTTCTTT. Translating it yields CASSLVRGSTEAFF. This chain connects TRBV27 to TRBJ1-1; the D gene is possibly TRBD1 (6 bases). Trimming left V 2 bases short and J 4 bases short, with 11 bases between. The CDR3 sequence is 14 residues long. Germline loops: CDR1 MNHEY, CDR2 SMNVEV (reference sequence).

J is TRBJ2-1 and V is TRBV11-3; tentatively, D is TRBD2 (6 bases). The V and J ends lost 5 bases and 12 bases respectively, with 14 bases between them. Per the germline V gene, CDR1 is SGHNT and CDR2 is YENEEA. This CDR3 has 12 residues. The CDR3 DNA reads TGTGCCAGCAGCACTTATACCGGGAGGCAGTTCTTC. Translated: CASSTYTGRQFF.

This rearrangement joins TRBV6-4 to TRBJ2-3, with TRBD1 matching 10 bases. J lost 4 bases, V lost 10 bases, and 5 bases had no gene match. CDR3 length: 13 residues. Per the germline V gene, CDR1 is MRHNA and CDR2 is SNTAGT. CDR3 residues: CATGQGSSDTQYF. The CDR3 region has the DNA TGTGCCACGGGACAGGGGTCCTCAGATACGCAGTATTTT.

This chain connects TRBV27 to TRBJ1-1, with no clear D. Germline CDR1 MNHEY, CDR2 SMNVEV (reference sequence). V lost 5 bases and J 8 bases, leaving 15 bases between the germline ends. This CDR3 contains 13 residues. The CDR3 sequence is CASSATRRVEAFF. The DNA for the CDR3 is TGTGCCAGCAGTGCTACAAGGAGAGTCGAAGCTTTCTTT.

The genes are TRBV27 and TRBJ1-2; D uncertain. Germline V gives CDR1 MNHEY, CDR2 SMNVEV (reference sequence). The CDR3 loop spans 15 amino acids. The V end was cut by 2 bases, the J end by 8 bases, with 18 bases between. The CDR3 here is CASSLQPIGEWGYTF. Here the CDR3 DNA reads TGTGCCAGCAGTTTACAACCTATCGGAGAGTGGGGCTACACCTTC.

The chain links TRBV7-2 to TRBJ1-4; perhaps TRBD1 as D (5 bases). The CDR3 covers 16 residues. V shed 1 base and J shed 8 bases, with 17 bases lying between them. CDR1 is SGHTA, CDR2 FQGNSA, per germline. CDR3 bases: TGTGCCAGCAGCTTAGGTGGGGCCCGAGTGGCCGAAAAACTGTTTTTT. This sequence encodes CASSLGGARVAEKLFF. Full variable domain (remainder filled in from reference TRBV7-2 and TRBJ1-4): GAGVSQSPSNKVTEKGKDVELRCDPISGHTALYWYRQSLGQGLEFLIYFQGNSAPDKSGLPSDRFSAERTGGSVSTLTIQRTQQEDSAVYLCASSLGGARVAEKLFFGSGTQLSVL.

V is TRBV15 and J is TRBJ1-1; the D gene is possibly TRBD1 (6 bases). In germline, CDR1 is LNHNV, CDR2 YYDKDF (reference sequence). The CDR3 spans 15 residues. The V end lost 1 base, the J end lost 1 base, and 10 bases lay between the germline ends. CDR3 amino acids: CATSRVGGQNTEAFF. DNA for the CDR3: TGTGCCACCAGCAGAGTGGGGGGGCAGAACACTGAAGCTTTCTTT.

This chain uses TRBV11-2 with TRBJ1-4; D is possibly TRBD1 (6 bases). Germline-derived CDR1 and CDR2 are SGHAT and FQNNGV. V lost 5 bases, J lost 3 bases, and 13 bases lay in between. The CDR3 runs 15 residues. CDR3 coding DNA: TGTGCCAGCAGCCAGTCCCCAGGGGCTAATGAAAAACTGTTTTTT. This gives the protein CASSQSPGANEKLFF.

The DNA for the CDR3 is TGTGCCAGCAGCCAATCCTATCAAGAGACCCAGTACTTC. It translates to CASSQSYQETQYF. The V gene is TRBV14, the J gene TRBJ2-5; D not resolved. Trimming stripped 2 bases from V and 2 bases from J, with 6 bases between. The CDR3 covers 13 residues. Germline values: CDR1 SGHDN, CDR2 FVKESK.

This clone has more than one count but fewer than ten. The V call is TRBV5-4, the J call TRBJ1-5; TRBD1 aligns across 8 bases. The CDR3 is 14 residues long. Per germline, CDR1 SGHNT and CDR2 YYREEE (reference sequence). Trimming at V came to 4 bases and at J to 7 bases, leaving 7 bases not matched to a gene. The DNA of the CDR3 is TGTGCCAGCAGCACCGACAGGGGAGAACAGCCCCAGCATTTT. Encoded protein: CASSTDRGEQPQHF.

The chain recombines TRBV6-5 with TRBJ1-5, with D maybe TRBD1 (5 bases). Trimming cost V 0 bases and J 6 bases, with 9 bases left between them. Germline CDR1 and CDR2: MNHEY and SVGAGI. The CDR3 sequence is 14 residues long. This CDR3 reads CASSYSGGIQPQHF. CDR3 nucleotides: TGTGCCAGCAGTTACTCGGGGGGGATTCAGCCCCAGCATTTT.

The V and J genes are TRBV2 and TRBJ2-3; 8 bases map to TRBD2. Per the germline V gene, CDR1 is SNHLY and CDR2 is FYNNEI. There are 16 residues in the CDR3. The V segment lost 2 bases and the J segment 2 bases; nucleotides outside the gene matches: 6. The CDR3 here is CASSELAGGPTDTQYF. The CDR3 DNA reads as TGTGCCAGCAGTGAACTGGCGGGAGGCCCCACAGATACGCAGTATTTT.

The CDR3 protein is CSVGLAGAEQYF. Here the CDR3 DNA reads TGCAGCGTGGGACTAGCGGGAGCCGAGCAGTACTTC. The chain couples TRBV29-1 to TRBJ2-7, with 14 nucleotides matching TRBD2. V lost 6 bases and J lost 6; bases outside the gene matches: 1. The CDR3 runs to 12 residues. CDR1 is SQVTM and CDR2 is ANQGSEA in the germline V gene.

The V call is TRBV6-6, the J call TRBJ1-6, with a possible D match to TRBD1 (5 bases). The CDR3 runs 14 residues. Per the germline V gene, CDR1 is MNHNY and CDR2 is SVGAGI (reference sequence). The V end lost 2 bases, the J end lost 8 bases, and 10 bases lay between the germline ends. CDR3 DNA: TGTGCCAGCAGTTACGGGGCCATGGATTCACCCCTCCACTTT. This translates into CASSYGAMDSPLHF.

The rearrangement links TRBV6-2 or TRBV6-3 to TRBJ1-1; TRBD1 aligns across 8 bases. V trimming: 2 bases; J trimming: 11 bases; junction bases outside the gene matches: 7. There are 13 residues in the CDR3. The germline V gene encodes CDR1 MNHEY and CDR2 SVGEGT. For the CDR3, the DNA is TGTGCCAGCAGTTACGAGACAGGGGCGACGGCTTTCTTT. It codes for CASSYETGATAFF.

This sequence joins TRBV14 and TRBJ2-5, with no clear D. Per germline, CDR1 SGHDN and CDR2 FVKESK. The CDR3 has 13 amino acids. Trimming took off 4 bases at V and 7 bases at J, with 13 bases between the two ends. CDR3 loop: CASSLGDVGTQYF. CDR3 in DNA: TGTGCCAGCAGCCTGGGCGACGTGGGGACCCAGTACTTC. The full variable domain, completed using reference TRBV14 and TRBJ2-5, is EAGVTQFPSHSVIEKGQTVTLRCDPISGHDNLYWYRRVMGKEIKFLLHFVKESKQDESGMPNNRFLAERTGGTYSTLKVQPAELEDSGVYFCASSLGDVGTQYFGPGTRLLVL.